This T cell receptor (beta chain) originates from a study of blood T cell repertoires in COVID-19. The overall study: Collection of acute and convalescent COVID-19 samples took place in the United States, Italy and Spain.

Cohorts were based on clinical histories the participants reported. Individuals in the exposed group had encountered a COVID-19 case within 2 weeks preceding study entry. With 7 bases removed from V and 3 bases from J, the gap between germline ends came to 12 bases. CDR3 length: 13 amino acids. CDR1 and CDR2 (germline): MDHEN, SYDVKM. The assay was immunoSEQ multiplex PCR, and TCRdb's table has in-frame clones only and misses some. The repertoire holds nearly 250,000 clones, 85% to 90% seen once, with approximately 0.9% in the top ten. The receptor's source is a man aged 45-65 years who had been exposed to COVID-19. The sample comprised PBMCs or T cells enriched from blood (not recorded which). The chain employs TRBV28 and TRBJ1-1; D not certain. CDR3 DNA sequence: TGTGCCAGCACCCCAACGCCAGACACTGAAGCTTTCTTT. Translating it yields CASTPTPDTEAFF.